This TCR beta chain was found in a study of vaccination and CD4 T cells after COVID-19. At the level of the study: Vaccinees got either two BNT162b2 doses or two mRNA-1273 doses. The authors used overlapping spike peptides from SARS-CoV-2, HCoV-NL63, HCoV-OC43 and HCoV-229E to stimulate cells.

Treatment denoted: approximately 9-day PBMC culture with coronavirus spike peptide pools or control peptides (ViraFEST assay). TCR sequencing followed the expansion of antigen-specific T cells with peptide pools in ViraFEST. Regarding this clonotype: The target antigen is unknown.

Germline V gene sequence: CDR1 LNHNV, CDR2 YYDKDF (reference sequence). Trimming removed 1 base at V and 0 bases at J, with 4 bases between. This CDR3 has 14 residues. Findings and caveats of the study: Reactive clone data from convalescent patients indicated a median of roughly 86% appearing only post-vaccination.

Sequencing of the DNA from cultured CD4+ T cells was carried out with the Oncomine TCR Beta short-read assay. In TCRdb, the PCR reads were re-called with MiXCR into one record per CDR3 protein. The sample lists just over 20,000 distinct CDR3 sequences; about 48% were seen once. The chain employs TRBV15 and TRBJ1-5; D gene unclear. This receptor was obtained from a human donor who had recovered from COVID-19. The sequencing sample was made of CD4+ T cells from blood, cultured in vitro. CDR3 loop: CATSRASSNQPQHF. The CDR3 DNA follows: TGTGCCACCAGCAGAGCGAGTAGCAATCAGCCCCAGCATTTT.